In its sample, the clone carrying this TCR beta chain was seen many times. Amplification yielded TCR beta CDR3 regions, with RNA transcripts as the source. Carried out on the TCR CDR3, a first-round RT-PCR used the HTBI primer set. Via MiXCR, TCRdb re-called the multiplex PCR reads, giving one row per CDR3 protein. The sample contains roughly 580,000 distinct CDR3 sequences, approximately 15% of which appear only once. The sample comes from a study of T cells in Graves' hyperthyroidism and ophthalmopathy. The CDR3 is made up of 10 amino acids. V shed 6 bases and J shed 4 bases, with 3 bases lying between them.

The chain uses TRBV12-3 or TRBV12-4 and TRBJ1-1, with D uncertain. Input material: blood. The sequence was obtained from a woman under 40 with Graves' hyperthyroidism that later progressed to Graves' ophthalmopathy. CDR3 sequence (DNA): TGTGCCAGCAGGCGCACTGAAGCTTTCTTT. Protein product: CASRRTEAFF.